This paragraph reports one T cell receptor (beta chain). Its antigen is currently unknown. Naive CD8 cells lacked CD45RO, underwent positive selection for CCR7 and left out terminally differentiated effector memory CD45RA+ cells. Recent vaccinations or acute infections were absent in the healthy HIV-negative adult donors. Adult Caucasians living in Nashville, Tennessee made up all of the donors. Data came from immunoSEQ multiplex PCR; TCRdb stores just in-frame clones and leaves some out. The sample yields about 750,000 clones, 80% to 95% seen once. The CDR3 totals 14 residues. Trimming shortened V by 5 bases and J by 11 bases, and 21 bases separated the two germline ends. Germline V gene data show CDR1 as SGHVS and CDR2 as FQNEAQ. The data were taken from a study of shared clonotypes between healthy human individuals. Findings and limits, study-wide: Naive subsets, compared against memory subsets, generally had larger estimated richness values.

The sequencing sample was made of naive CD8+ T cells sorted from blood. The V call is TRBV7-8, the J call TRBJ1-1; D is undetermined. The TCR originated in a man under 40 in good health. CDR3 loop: CASSKEGWRSRAFF. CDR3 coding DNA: TGTGCCAGCAGCAAAGAAGGCTGGCGGTCGAGGGCTTTCTTT.